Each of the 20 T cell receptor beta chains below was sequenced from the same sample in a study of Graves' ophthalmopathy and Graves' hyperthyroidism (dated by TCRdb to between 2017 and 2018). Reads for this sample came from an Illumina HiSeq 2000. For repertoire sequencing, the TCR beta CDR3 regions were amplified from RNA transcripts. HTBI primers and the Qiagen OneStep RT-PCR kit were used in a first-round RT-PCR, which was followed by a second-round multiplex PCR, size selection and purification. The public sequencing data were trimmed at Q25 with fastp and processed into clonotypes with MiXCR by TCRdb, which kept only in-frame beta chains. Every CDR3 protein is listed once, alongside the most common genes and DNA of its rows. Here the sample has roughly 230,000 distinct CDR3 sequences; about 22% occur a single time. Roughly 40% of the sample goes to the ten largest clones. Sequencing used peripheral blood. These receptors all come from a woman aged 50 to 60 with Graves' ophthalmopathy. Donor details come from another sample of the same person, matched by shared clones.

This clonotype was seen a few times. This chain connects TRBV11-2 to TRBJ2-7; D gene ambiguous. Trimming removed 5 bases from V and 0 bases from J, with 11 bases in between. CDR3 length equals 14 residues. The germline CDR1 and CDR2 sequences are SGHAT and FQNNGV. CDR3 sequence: CASSNRRSSYEQYF. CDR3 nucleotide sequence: TGTGCCAGCAGCAACAGACGGAGCTCCTACGAGCAGTACTTC.

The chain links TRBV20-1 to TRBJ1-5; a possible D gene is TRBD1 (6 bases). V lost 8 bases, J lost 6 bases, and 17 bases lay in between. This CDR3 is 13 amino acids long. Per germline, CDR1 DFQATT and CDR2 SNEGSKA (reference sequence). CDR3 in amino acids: CSSRQESRQPQHF. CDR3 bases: TGCAGTTCCCGACAGGAATCTCGTCAGCCCCAGCATTTT.

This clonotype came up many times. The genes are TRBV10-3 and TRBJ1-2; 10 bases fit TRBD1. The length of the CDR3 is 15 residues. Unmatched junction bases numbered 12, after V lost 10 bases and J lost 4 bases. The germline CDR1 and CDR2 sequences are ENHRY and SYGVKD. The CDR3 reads CATTGQGSRGYGYTF. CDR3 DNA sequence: TGTGCCACCACGGGACAGGGGAGTCGGGGCTATGGCTACACCTTC.

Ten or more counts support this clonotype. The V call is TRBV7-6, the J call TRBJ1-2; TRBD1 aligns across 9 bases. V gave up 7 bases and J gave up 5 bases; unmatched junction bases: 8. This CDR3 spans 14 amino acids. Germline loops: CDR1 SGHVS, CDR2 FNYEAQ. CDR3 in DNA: TGTGCCAGCACCCGGGACAGGGATTCTTATGGCTACACCTTC. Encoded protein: CASTRDRDSYGYTF.

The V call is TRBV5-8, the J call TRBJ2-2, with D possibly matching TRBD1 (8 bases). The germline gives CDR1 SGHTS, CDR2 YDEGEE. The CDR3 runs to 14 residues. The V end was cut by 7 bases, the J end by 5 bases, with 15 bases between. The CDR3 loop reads CASRHRGGTGELFF. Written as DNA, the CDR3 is TGTGCCAGCCGCCACAGGGGGGGGACCGGGGAGCTGTTTTTT. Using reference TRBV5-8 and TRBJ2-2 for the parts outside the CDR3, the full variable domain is EAGVTQSPTHLIKTRGQQATLRCSPISGHTSVYWYQQALGLGLQFLLWYDEGEERNRGNFPPRFSGRQFPNYSSELNVNALELEDSALYLCASRHRGGTGELFFGEGSRLTVL.

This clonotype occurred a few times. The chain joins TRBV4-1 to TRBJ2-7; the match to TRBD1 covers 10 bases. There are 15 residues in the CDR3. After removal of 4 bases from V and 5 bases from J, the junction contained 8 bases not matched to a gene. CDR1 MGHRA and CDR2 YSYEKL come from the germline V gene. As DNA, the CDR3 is TGCGCCAGCAGCCCGTGGGACAGGGGAAGCAACGAGCAGTACTTC. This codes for CASSPWDRGSNEQYF.

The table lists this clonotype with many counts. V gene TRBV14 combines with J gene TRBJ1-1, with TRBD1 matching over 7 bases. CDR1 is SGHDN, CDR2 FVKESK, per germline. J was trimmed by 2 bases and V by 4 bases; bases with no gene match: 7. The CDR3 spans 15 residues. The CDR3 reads CASSPSTGINTEAFF. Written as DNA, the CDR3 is TGTGCCAGCAGCCCCTCGACAGGGATAAACACTGAAGCTTTCTTT.

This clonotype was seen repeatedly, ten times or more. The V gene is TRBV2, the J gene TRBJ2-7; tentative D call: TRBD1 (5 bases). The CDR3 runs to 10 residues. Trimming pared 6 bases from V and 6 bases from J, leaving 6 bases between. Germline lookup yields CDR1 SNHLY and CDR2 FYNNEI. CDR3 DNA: TGTGCCAGCAGGACAGTCGAGCAGTACTTC. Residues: CASRTVEQYF.

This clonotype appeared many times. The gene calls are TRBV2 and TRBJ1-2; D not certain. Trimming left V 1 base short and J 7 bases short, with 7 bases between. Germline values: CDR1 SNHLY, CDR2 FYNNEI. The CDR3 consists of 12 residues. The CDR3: CASSEELGGYTF. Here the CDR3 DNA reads TGTGCCAGCAGTGAAGAGTTGGGTGGCTACACCTTC.

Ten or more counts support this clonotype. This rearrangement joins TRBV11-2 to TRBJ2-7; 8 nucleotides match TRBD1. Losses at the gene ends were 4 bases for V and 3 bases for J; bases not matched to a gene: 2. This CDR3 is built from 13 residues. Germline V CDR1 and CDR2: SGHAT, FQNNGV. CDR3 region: CASSYGQGYEQYF. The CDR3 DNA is TGTGCCAGCAGCTATGGACAGGGCTACGAGCAGTACTTC.

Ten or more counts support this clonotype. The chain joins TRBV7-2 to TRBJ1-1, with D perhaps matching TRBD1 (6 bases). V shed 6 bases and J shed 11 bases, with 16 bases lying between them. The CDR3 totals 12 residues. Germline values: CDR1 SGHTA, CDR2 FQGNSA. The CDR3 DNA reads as TGTGCCAGCAGTTTTTTCGGACAGTCGGCTTTCTTT. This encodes CASSFFGQSAFF.

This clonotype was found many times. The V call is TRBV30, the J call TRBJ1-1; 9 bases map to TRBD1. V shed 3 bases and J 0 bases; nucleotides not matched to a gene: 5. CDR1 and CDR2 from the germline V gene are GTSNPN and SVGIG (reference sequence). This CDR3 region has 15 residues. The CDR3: CAWRWGDRVNTEAFF. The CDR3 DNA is TGTGCCTGGAGATGGGGGGACAGGGTGAACACTGAAGCTTTCTTT.

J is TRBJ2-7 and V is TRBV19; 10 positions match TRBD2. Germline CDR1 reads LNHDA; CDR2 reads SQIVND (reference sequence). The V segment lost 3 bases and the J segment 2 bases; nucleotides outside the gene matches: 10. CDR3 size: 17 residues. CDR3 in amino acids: CASSIGGGLAGAYEQYF. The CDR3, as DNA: TGTGCCAGTAGTATCGGGGGTGGCCTAGCGGGAGCCTACGAGCAGTACTTC.

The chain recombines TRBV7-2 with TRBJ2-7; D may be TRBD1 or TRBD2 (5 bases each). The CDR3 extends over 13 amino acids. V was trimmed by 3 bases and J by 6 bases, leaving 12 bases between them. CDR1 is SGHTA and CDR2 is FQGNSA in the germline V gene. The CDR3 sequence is CASSFSRDGEQYF. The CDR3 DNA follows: TGTGCCAGCAGCTTTAGCAGGGACGGCGAGCAGTACTTC.

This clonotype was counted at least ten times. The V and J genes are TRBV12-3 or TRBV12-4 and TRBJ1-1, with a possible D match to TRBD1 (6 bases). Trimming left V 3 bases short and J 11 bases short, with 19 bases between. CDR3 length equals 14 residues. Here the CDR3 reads CASSFPRGGQEAFF. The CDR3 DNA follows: TGTGCCAGCAGTTTTCCCCGGGGGGGGCAGGAGGCTTTCTTT.

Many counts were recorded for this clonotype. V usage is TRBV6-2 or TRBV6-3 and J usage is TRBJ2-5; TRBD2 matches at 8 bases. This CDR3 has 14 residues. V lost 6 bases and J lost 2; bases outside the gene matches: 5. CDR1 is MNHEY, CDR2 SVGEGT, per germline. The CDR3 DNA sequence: TGTGCCAGCAGGCGGGAGGCGAAACAAGAGACCCAGTACTTC. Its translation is CASRREAKQETQYF.

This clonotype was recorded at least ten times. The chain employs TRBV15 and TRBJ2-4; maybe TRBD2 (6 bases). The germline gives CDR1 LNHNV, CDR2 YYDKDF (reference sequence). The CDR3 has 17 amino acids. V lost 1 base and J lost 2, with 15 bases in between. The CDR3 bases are TGTGCCACCAGCAGAGTTCGGGGGAAGGGGTCCAAAAACATTCAGTACTTC. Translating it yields CATSRVRGKGSKNIQYF.

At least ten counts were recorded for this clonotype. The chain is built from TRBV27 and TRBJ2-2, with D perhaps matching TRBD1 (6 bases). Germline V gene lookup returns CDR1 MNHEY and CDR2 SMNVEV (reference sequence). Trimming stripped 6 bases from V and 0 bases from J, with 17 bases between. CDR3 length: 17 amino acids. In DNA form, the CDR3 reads TGTGCCAGCAGGCGCTACTCCAGGGGCGCGAACACCGGGGAGCTGTTTTTT. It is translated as CASRRYSRGANTGELFF.

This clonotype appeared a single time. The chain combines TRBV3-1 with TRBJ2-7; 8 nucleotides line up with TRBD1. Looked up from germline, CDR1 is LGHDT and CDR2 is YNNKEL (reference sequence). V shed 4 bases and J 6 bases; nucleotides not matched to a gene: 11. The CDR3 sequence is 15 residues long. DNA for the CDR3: TGTGCCAGCAGCCCCAAACTGGACAGGGCTACCGAGCAGTACTTC. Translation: CASSPKLDRATEQYF.

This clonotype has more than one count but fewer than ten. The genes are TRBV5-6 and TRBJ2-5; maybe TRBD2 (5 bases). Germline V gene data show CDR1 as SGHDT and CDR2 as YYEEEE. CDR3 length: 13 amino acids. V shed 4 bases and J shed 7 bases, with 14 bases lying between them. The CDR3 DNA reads TGTGCCAGCAGCAGTCGCTCACGGGGGACCCAGTACTTC. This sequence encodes CASSSRSRGTQYF.